The 2 T cell receptor beta chains below all came from one sample that was sequenced in a study of T cell repertoires in cytomegalovirus infection. MiXCR, applied by TCRdb to the reads, yields one record per CDR3 protein. Here the sample spans roughly 700,000 distinct CDR3 sequences, approximately 33% being singletons. These receptors' antigens are unknown. Sequencing was performed on cultured PBMCs, taken from culture after CMV antigen stimulation. The receptors shown here come from a human donor in good health (CMV status not recorded). Some clones in this sample may be carry-over from other donors' samples.

The chain joins TRBV2 to TRBJ2-7, with 9 bases aligning to TRBD1. V lost 9 bases to trimming and J lost 2 bases; unmatched junction nucleotides: 5. From germline, CDR1 is SNHLY and CDR2 FYNNEI. The CDR3 loop spans 13 amino acids. The CDR3 bases are TGTGCCAGAAGGGGACAGGGCCCCTACGAGCAGTACTTC. It encodes CARRGQGPYEQYF.

The chain recombines TRBV7-2 with TRBJ2-1; no firm D call. This CDR3 is built from 12 residues. The V gene's germline CDR1 is SGHTA and CDR2 FQGNSA. Trimming left V 6 bases short and J 9 bases short, with 12 bases between. CDR3 amino acids: CASRDVSPEQFF. CDR3 in DNA: TGTGCCAGCAGGGACGTGAGTCCTGAGCAGTTCTTC.